The 20 T cell receptor beta chains listed next were all sequenced from one sample in a study of T-cell reconstitution after alpha-beta-depleted transplantation in children. Unique molecular identifiers featured in how the TCRbeta library was prepared. TCRdb passed the PCR reads through MiXCR, listing each CDR3 protein once. The table has around 250,000 distinct CDR3 sequences, around 7.5% seen once. This specimen consisted of PBMCs, mostly from graft donor cells, obtained 180 days after TCRalphabeta/CD19-depleted stem cell transplant. The receptors were gathered from a male patient aged 10 to 17 who had a stem cell transplant for acute lymphoblastic leukemia, so the T cells may come from the graft donor.

This clonotype was observed at least ten times. This sequence joins TRBV5-1 and TRBJ1-1; D is unresolved. Germline CDR1 is SGHRS and CDR2 is YFSETQ. Trimming pared 4 bases from V and 0 bases from J, leaving 7 bases between. The CDR3 runs 13 residues. The CDR3 nucleotides are TGCGCCAGCAGCCCGTGGGTGAACACTGAAGCTTTCTTT. Translating it yields CASSPWVNTEAFF.

This clonotype showed up many times. The rearrangement joins TRBV4-3 to TRBJ1-3; TRBD1 aligns across 7 bases. J gave up 0 bases and V 1 base, and 9 bases lay outside the gene matches. This CDR3 has 18 amino acids. CDR1 LGHNA and CDR2 YSLEER come from the germline V gene. The CDR3 DNA reads TGCGCCAGCAGCCAAGCCTTTTGGACAGGCCTCTCTGGAAACACCATATATTTT. This sequence encodes CASSQAFWTGLSGNTIYF.

A remark on this clonotype: This could be a read error, since a much larger clone is one nucleotide away. The genes are TRBV28 and TRBJ2-7, with D unresolved. The CDR3 is 12 residues long. Germline CDR1 is MDHEN and CDR2 is SYDVKM. This CDR3 reads CVISGAVYEQYF. Here the CDR3 DNA reads TGTGTCATCTCAGGCGCAGTATACGAGCAGTACTTC.

This clonotype was detected many times. The J gene is TRBJ2-3, the V gene TRBV29-1; D perhaps matches TRBD2 (6 bases). V dropped 6 bases and J dropped 0 bases, with 13 bases sitting between them. The germline gives CDR1 SQVTM, CDR2 ANQGSEA. The CDR3 is 14 amino acids. CDR3 sequence: CSVVGGFSTDTQYF. The CDR3 DNA is TGCAGCGTAGTCGGAGGGTTTAGCACAGATACGCAGTATTTT.

This clonotype showed up many times. The chain joins TRBV29-1 to TRBJ2-1, with 7 bases that match TRBD2. V was clipped by 4 bases and J by 4 bases; unmatched bases: 10. CDR1 is SQVTM and CDR2 is ANQGSEA in the germline V gene. The CDR3 covers 15 residues. As DNA, the CDR3 is TGCAGCGTTGTCTTGGTGGGAGGGCTTTACAATGAGCAGTTCTTC. Its translation is CSVVLVGGLYNEQFF.

A few counts support this clonotype. This sequence joins TRBV7-9 and TRBJ2-1; 9 nucleotides match TRBD2. Germline V gene sequence: CDR1 SEHNR, CDR2 FQNEAQ (reference sequence). The CDR3 loop spans 15 amino acids. V shed 2 bases, J shed 8 bases, and the junction held 7 bases outside the gene matches. CDR3 in DNA: TGTGCCAGCAGCTTAAGGCGGGGGGGCCTCGATGAGCAGTTCTTC. It codes for CASSLRRGGLDEQFF.

A remark on this clonotype: A much larger clone lies a single base off, so this may be a read error. It is likely a read error, because the conserved phenylalanine at the end of the CDR3 is missing. The chain combines TRBV9 with TRBJ1-2; D call uncertain. The CDR3 has 13 amino acids. Germline V gene sequence: CDR1 SGDLS, CDR2 YYNGEE. The V end was cut by 4 bases, the J end by 4 bases, with 11 bases between. CDR3 sequence (DNA): TGTGCCAGCAGCACTGGTGGGGTCTATGGCTACACCTCC. Amino acid sequence: CASSTGGVYGYTS.

This clonotype showed up many times. This chain uses TRBV4-3 with TRBJ2-7, with 11 positions matching TRBD2. The CDR3 loop spans 15 amino acids. Germline V lookup: CDR1 LGHNA, CDR2 YSLEER. V lost 4 bases and J lost 4; bases outside the gene matches: 6. The CDR3 region has the DNA TGCGCCAGCAGCCGCGCGACTAGCGGGGTTTACGAGCAGTACTTC. Its translation is CASSRATSGVYEQYF.

The table lists this clonotype with many counts. The V gene is TRBV11-1, the J gene TRBJ2-3; 11 bases agree with TRBD1. The CDR3 runs to 16 residues. From germline, CDR1 is SGHAT and CDR2 FQDESV (reference sequence). V was pared by 4 bases and J by 3 bases, with 6 bases of the junction left unmatched. This CDR3 reads CASSSGQGAGTDTQYF. CDR3 sequence (DNA): TGTGCCAGCAGCTCCGGACAGGGGGCAGGGACAGATACGCAGTATTTT.

This clonotype showed up just once. A read error may explain this, as a much larger clone is one base away. The V and J genes are TRBV12-3 or TRBV12-4 and TRBJ2-7, with 10 bases that match TRBD2. The V and J ends lost 3 bases and 5 bases, in that order; junction bases with no gene match: 10. The length of the CDR3 is 16 residues. CDR3 nucleotide sequence: TGTGCCAGCAGTTTCCCAGCGGGAGGGATATCCCACGAGCAGTACTTC. Amino acids: CASSFPAGGISHEQYF.

The CDR3 region is CSAPLSVQETQYF. The CDR3 bases are TGCAGTGCCCCTCTTAGCGTTCAAGAGACCCAGTACTTC. The chain is built from TRBV20-1 and TRBJ2-5, with TRBD2 as a possible D gene (5 bases). The V and J ends lost 6 bases and 2 bases respectively, with 13 bases between them. Germline assignment: CDR1 DFQATT and CDR2 SNEGSKA (reference sequence). CDR3 size: 13 residues.

This clonotype appeared a single time. This could be a read error, since a much larger clone is one nucleotide away. The V call is TRBV6-1, the J call TRBJ2-1; TRBD2 is a possible D gene (7 bases). The V end was cut by 5 bases, the J end by 2 bases, with 13 bases between. The CDR3 runs to 15 residues. In germline, CDR1 is MNHNS, CDR2 SASEGT. The CDR3 sequence is CASSPNGGPYNEQFF. The CDR3 DNA reads TGTGCCAGCAGTCCCAACGGGGGGCCCTACAATGAGCAGTTCTTC.

This clonotype was picked up many times. The J gene is TRBJ2-1, the V gene TRBV15, with 9 bases matching TRBD1. The CDR3 is made up of 16 amino acids. V lost 0 bases and J lost 2; bases outside the gene matches: 2. Germline CDR1 reads LNHNV; CDR2 reads YYDKDF (reference sequence). CDR3 DNA: TGTGCCACCAGCAGAGATCGACAGGGGGCCTACAATGAGCAGTTCTTC. Translated, it gives CATSRDRQGAYNEQFF.

Regarding this clonotype: A much larger clone is a single base away; this may be a read error. V is TRBV12-3 or TRBV12-4 and J is TRBJ2-5; the D gene is possibly TRBD2 (6 bases). The V end was cut by 1 base, the J end by 2 bases, with 8 bases between. The CDR3 is 14 residues long. The CDR3 bases are TGTGCCAGCAGTTTAGGGGAGGCACAAGAGACCCAGTACTTC. This codes for CASSLGEAQETQYF.

In its sample, this clonotype was seen many times. The chain couples TRBV18 to TRBJ1-2; 7 bases are a match to TRBD1. V lost 5 bases and J lost 3; bases outside the gene matches: 6. The CDR3 has 14 residues. Germline lookup yields CDR1 KGHSH and CDR2 LQKENI. The CDR3 DNA is TGTGCCAGCTCAAGAACCGGGACAGACTATGGCTACACCTTC. This translates into CASSRTGTDYGYTF.

This clonotype was seen many times. The rearrangement joins TRBV4-1 to TRBJ1-1; D ambiguous. V was pared by 0 bases and J by 3 bases, with 14 bases between. This CDR3 has 16 residues. Per germline, CDR1 MGHRA and CDR2 YSYEKL. CDR3 protein: CASSQDNYGWYTEAFF. The CDR3 DNA sequence: TGCGCCAGCAGCCAAGATAATTACGGGTGGTACACTGAAGCTTTCTTT.

Remarks on this clonotype: A much larger clone differs by one base, so this may be a read error. The CDR3 coding sequence is TGTGCCACCAGTGAAACAGGAGGCCCCCTCAACGAGCAGTACTTC. Protein sequence: CATSETGGPLNEQYF. The chain uses TRBV24-1 and TRBJ2-7; D may correspond to TRBD1 or TRBD2 (5 bases each). Trimming stripped 4 bases from V and 5 bases from J, with 17 bases between. This CDR3 is 15 amino acids long. CDR1 and CDR2 (germline): KGHDR, SFDVKD.

This clonotype was seen many times. This chain connects TRBV20-1 to TRBJ2-2, with 13 bases aligning to TRBD2. Unmatched junction bases numbered 15, after V lost 0 bases and J lost 5 bases. Germline loops: CDR1 DFQATT, CDR2 SNEGSKA (reference sequence). The CDR3 has 20 amino acids. The CDR3 DNA sequence: TGCAGTGCTAGAGATCGCCACCCCACTAGCGGGAGGGGTGGGACCGGGGAGCTGTTTTTT. Protein sequence: CSARDRHPTSGRGGTGELFF.

This clonotype has ten or more counts. CDR3 protein: CASSMQGGETQYF. The CDR3 nucleotides read TGTGCCAGCAGTATGCAGGGAGGAGAGACCCAGTACTTC. V usage is TRBV7-2 and J usage is TRBJ2-5, with a tentative D call TRBD2 (6 bases). This CDR3 has 13 residues. Looked up from germline, CDR1 is SGHTA and CDR2 is FQGNSA. V was pared by 6 bases and J by 4 bases, with 12 bases between.

This clonotype was seen ten or more times. The gene calls are TRBV20-1 and TRBJ2-1; D call uncertain. This CDR3 has 14 residues. Trimming shortened V by 3 bases and J by 4 bases, and 13 bases separated the two germline ends. Germline CDR1 reads DFQATT; CDR2 reads SNEGSKA (reference sequence). CDR3 in amino acids: CSARSPSGYNEQFF. CDR3 sequence (DNA): TGCAGTGCTAGGTCTCCTAGTGGGTACAATGAGCAGTTCTTC.